This paragraph reports one T cell receptor beta chain. Its specificity is not known. The data derive from a study of beta chain features in type 1 diabetes. V lost 5 bases and J lost 2; bases outside the gene matches: 9. CDR1 is SGHRS, CDR2 YFSETQ, per germline. The CDR3 extends over 15 amino acids. Sorting based on CD45RO/CCR7/CD25/CD127/CD95/CD27 separated CD4+ naive, central memory, regulatory and stem cell-like memory cells. Overall study findings and caveats: PCR might favor shorter templates, but any such skew would affect patients and controls equally. In all four CD4+ subsets, TCRB CDR3 length was significantly, moderately reduced in type 1 diabetes. In comparison with healthy donors, patients had naive, central memory and Treg TCRB repertoires that appeared more similar.

Sequenced material consisted of expressed TCRB transcripts (all of the isolated RNA was reverse transcribed). Average reads for naive, central memory and regulatory T cell samples were around 4 million. Generated by immunoSEQ multiplex PCR, the TCRdb table keeps only in-frame clones and is missing some. Of about 650,000 clones in the sample, approximately 13% were seen once. The sequence was obtained from a man aged 25 to 40 with type 1 diabetes. Specimen: naive CD4+ T cells from blood. The V gene is TRBV5-1, the J gene TRBJ2-7; 8 nucleotides line up with TRBD1. The CDR3 loop reads CASRITGGGPYEQYF. The CDR3 nucleotides read TGCGCCAGCAGGATTACAGGGGGTGGACCCTACGAGCAGTACTTC.